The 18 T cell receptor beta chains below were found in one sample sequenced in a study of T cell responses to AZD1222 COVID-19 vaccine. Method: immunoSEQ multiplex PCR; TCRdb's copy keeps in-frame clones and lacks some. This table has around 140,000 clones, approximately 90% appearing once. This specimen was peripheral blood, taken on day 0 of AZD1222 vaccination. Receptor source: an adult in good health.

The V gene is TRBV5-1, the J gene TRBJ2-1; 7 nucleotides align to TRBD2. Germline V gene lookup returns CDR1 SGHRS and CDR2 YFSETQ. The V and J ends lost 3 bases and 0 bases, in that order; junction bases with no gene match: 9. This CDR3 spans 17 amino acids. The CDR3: CASSSTSGASSYNEQFF. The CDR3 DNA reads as TGCGCCAGCAGCTCCACCAGCGGGGCCAGCTCCTACAATGAGCAGTTCTTC.

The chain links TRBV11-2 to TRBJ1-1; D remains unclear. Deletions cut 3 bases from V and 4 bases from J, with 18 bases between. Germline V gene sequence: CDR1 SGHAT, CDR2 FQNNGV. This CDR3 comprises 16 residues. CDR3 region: CASSFVYRWTGTEAFF. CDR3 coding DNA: TGTGCCAGCAGCTTCGTATATCGATGGACCGGCACTGAAGCTTTCTTT.

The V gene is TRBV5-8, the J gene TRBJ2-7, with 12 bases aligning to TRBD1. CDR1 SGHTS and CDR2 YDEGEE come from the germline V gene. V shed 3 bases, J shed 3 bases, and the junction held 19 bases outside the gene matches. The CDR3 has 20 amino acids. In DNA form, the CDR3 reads TGTGCCAGCAGCTCGGGGACAGGGGGCCGGTTTGCGGGGGCCCGCTACGAGCAGTACTTC. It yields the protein CASSSGTGGRFAGARYEQYF.

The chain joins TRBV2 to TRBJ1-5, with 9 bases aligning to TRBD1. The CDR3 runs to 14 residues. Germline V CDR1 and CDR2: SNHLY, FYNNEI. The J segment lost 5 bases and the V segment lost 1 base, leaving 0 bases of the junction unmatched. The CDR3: CASSEGTGDQPQHF. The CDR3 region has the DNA TGTGCCAGCAGTGAAGGGACAGGGGATCAGCCCCAGCATTTT.

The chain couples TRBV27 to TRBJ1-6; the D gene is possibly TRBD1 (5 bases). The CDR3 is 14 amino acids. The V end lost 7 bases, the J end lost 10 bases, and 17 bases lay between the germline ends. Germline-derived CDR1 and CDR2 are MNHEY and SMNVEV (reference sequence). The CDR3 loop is CASMRLGEWSPLHF. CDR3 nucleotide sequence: TGTGCCAGCATGAGGTTGGGGGAATGGTCACCCCTCCACTTT.

The CDR3 nucleotides read TGTGCCAGCAGCTTAGGGGACACCTATGGCTACACCTTC. Protein sequence: CASSLGDTYGYTF. The rearrangement joins TRBV7-8 to TRBJ1-2; D is perhaps TRBD1 (6 bases). V was pared by 1 base and J by 4 bases, with 7 bases between. The CDR3 is 13 residues long. The germline CDR1 and CDR2 sequences are SGHVS and FQNEAQ.

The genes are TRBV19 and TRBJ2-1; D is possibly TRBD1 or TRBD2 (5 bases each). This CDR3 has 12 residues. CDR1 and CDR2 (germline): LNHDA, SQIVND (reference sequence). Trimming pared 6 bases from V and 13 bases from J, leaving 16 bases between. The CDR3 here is CASRIPPGPQFF. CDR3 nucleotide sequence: TGTGCCAGTAGAATTCCTCCGGGACCCCAGTTCTTC. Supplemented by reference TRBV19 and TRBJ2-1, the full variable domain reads DGGITQSPKYLFRKEGQNVTLSCEQNLNHDAMYWYRQDPGQGLRLIYYSQIVNDFQKGDIAEGYSVSREKKESFPLTVTSAQKNPTAFYLCASRIPPGPQFFGPGTRLTVL.

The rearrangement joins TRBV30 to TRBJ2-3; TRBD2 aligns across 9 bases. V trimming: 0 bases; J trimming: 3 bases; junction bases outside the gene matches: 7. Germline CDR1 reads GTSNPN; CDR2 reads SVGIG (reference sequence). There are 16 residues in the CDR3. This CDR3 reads CAWSVPSGRITDTQYF. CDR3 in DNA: TGTGCCTGGAGTGTCCCCAGCGGGAGGATAACAGATACGCAGTATTTT.

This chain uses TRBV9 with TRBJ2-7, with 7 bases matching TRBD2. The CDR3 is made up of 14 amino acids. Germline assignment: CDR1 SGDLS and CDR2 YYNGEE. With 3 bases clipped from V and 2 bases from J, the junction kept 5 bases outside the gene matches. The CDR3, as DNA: TGTGCCAGCAGCGAAAGCGGGAAGCCCTACGAGCAGTACTTC. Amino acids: CASSESGKPYEQYF.

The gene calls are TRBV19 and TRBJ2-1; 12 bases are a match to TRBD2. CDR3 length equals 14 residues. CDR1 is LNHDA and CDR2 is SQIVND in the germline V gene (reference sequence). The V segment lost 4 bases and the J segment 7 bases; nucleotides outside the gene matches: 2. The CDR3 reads CASSRTSGTNEQFF. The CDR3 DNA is TGTGCCAGTAGTAGGACTAGCGGGACAAATGAGCAGTTCTTC.

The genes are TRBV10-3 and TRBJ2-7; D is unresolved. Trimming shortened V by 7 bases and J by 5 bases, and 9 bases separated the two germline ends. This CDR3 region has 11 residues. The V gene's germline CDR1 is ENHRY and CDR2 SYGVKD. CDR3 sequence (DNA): TGTGCCATCAAAGTCCGGGACGAGCAGTACTTC. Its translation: CAIKVRDEQYF.

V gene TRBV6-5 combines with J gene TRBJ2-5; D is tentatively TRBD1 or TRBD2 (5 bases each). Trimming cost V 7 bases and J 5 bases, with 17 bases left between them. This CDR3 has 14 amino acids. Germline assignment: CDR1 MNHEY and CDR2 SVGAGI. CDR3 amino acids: CASTLKDWGETQYF. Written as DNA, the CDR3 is TGTGCCAGCACCCTAAAGGACTGGGGGGAGACCCAGTACTTC.

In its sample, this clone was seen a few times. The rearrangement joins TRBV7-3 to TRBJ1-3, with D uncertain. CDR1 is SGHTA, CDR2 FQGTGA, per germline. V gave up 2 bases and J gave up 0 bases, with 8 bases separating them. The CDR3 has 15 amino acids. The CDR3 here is CASSLGSASGNTIYF. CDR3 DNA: TGTGCCAGCAGCTTAGGCTCGGCCTCTGGAAACACCATATATTTT.

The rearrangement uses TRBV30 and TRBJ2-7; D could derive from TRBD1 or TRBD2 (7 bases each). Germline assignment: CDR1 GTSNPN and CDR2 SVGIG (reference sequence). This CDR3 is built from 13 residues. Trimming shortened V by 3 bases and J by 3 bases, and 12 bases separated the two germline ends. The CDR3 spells CAWRGRGGYEQYF. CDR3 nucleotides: TGTGCCTGGAGGGGCAGGGGGGGCTACGAGCAGTACTTC. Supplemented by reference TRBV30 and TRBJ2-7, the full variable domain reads SQTIHQWPATLVQPVGSPLSLECTVEGTSNPNLYWYRQAAGRGLQLLFYSVGIGQISSEVPQNLSASRPQDRQFILSSKKLLLSDSGFYLCAWRGRGGYEQYFGPGTRLTVT.

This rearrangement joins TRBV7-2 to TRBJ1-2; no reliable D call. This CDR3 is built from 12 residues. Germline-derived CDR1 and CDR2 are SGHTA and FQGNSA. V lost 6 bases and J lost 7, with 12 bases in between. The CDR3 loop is CASSPRHSGYTF. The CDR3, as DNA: TGTGCCAGCAGTCCCCGACACAGTGGCTACACCTTC.

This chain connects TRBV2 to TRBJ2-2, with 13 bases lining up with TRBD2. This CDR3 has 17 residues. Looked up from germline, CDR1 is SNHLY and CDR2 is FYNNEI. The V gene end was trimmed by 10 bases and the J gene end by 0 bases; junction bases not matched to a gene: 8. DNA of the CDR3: TGTGCCACAGTCCCGGGACTAGCGGGAACGAACACCGGGGAGCTGTTTTTT. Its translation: CATVPGLAGTNTGELFF. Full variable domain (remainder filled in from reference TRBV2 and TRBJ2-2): EPEVTQTPSHQVTQMGQEVILRCVPISNHLYFYWYRQILGQKVEFLVSFYNNEISEKSEIFDDQFSVERPDGSNFTLKIRSTKLEDSAMYFCATVPGLAGTNTGELFFGEGSRLTVL.

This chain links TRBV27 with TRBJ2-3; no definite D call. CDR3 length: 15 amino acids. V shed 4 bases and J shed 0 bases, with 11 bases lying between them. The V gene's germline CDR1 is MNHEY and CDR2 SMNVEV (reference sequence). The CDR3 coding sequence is TGTGCCAGCAGTTCCCAGACGGAAAGCACAGATACGCAGTATTTT. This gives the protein CASSSQTESTDTQYF.

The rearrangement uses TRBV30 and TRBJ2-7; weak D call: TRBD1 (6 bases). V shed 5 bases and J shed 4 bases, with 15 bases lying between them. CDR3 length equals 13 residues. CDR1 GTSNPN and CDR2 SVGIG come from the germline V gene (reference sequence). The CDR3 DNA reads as TGTGCCTGGGACCAAAGGGGGATATACGAGCAGTACTTC. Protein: CAWDQRGIYEQYF.